The next 26 T cell receptor beta chains were all read from a single sample in a study of T cell responses to AZD1222 COVID-19 vaccine. TCRdb keeps only in-frame clones here, not all; method: immunoSEQ multiplex PCR. The table lists about 150,000 clones, 91% of them singletons. The sample here was peripheral blood, taken on day 0 of AZD1222 vaccination. The origin of the receptors is an adult in good health.

The chain combines TRBV6-5 with TRBJ1-3, with D possibly matching TRBD1 (6 bases). Germline CDR1 reads MNHEY; CDR2 reads SVGAGI. V lost 6 bases, J lost 2 bases, and 11 bases lay in between. CDR3 size: 14 residues. The CDR3 DNA reads as TGTGCCAGCAGCCGGACAGAACCTGGAAACACCATATATTTT. Its translation is CASSRTEPGNTIYF.

The chain employs TRBV5-1 and TRBJ1-4; D is undetermined. This CDR3 has 14 amino acids. V dropped 4 bases and J dropped 6 bases, with 13 bases sitting between them. The germline CDR1 and CDR2 sequences are SGHRS and YFSETQ. The CDR3 loop is CASSRPGEDEKLFF. In nucleotides, the CDR3 is TGCGCCAGCAGCCGCCCGGGAGAAGATGAAAAACTGTTTTTT.

The rearrangement links TRBV19 to TRBJ2-6; D call uncertain. From germline, CDR1 is LNHDA and CDR2 SQIVND (reference sequence). Between the trimmed V and J ends, which lost 4 bases and 2 bases, there was a span of 18 bases. CDR3 length equals 18 residues. Written as DNA, the CDR3 is TGTGCCAGTAGTACCCCTAAAATATTAGATGCTGGGGCCAACGTCCTGACTTTC. This translates into CASSTPKILDAGANVLTF. Filled out from reference TRBV19 and TRBJ2-6, the complete variable domain reads DGGITQSPKYLFRKEGQNVTLSCEQNLNHDAMYWYRQDPGQGLRLIYYSQIVNDFQKGDIAEGYSVSREKKESFPLTVTSAQKNPTAFYLCASSTPKILDAGANVLTFGAGSRLTVL.

J is TRBJ2-7 and V is TRBV12-3 or TRBV12-4, with D unresolved. CDR3 length: 11 amino acids. Trimming stripped 5 bases from V and 3 bases from J, with 5 bases between. CDR3 region: CASSTDYEQYF. CDR3 nucleotide sequence: TGTGCCAGCAGTACAGACTACGAGCAGTACTTC.

This clone came up once. This CDR3 is also generated by other DNA sequences in the sample. This chain uses TRBV9 with TRBJ1-5; the D is unclear. The CDR3 is made up of 13 amino acids. Germline loops: CDR1 SGDLS, CDR2 YYNGEE. Trimming left V 0 bases short and J 7 bases short, with 8 bases between. Written as DNA, the CDR3 is TGTGCCAGCAGCGTAGATCTGGGCCAGCCCCAGCATTTT. This gives the protein CASSVDLGQPQHF.

J is TRBJ1-6 and V is TRBV12-5; D gene uncertain. The CDR3 contains 12 residues. The V end lost 6 bases, the J end lost 14 bases, and 14 bases lay between the germline ends. Germline CDR1 reads LGHNT; CDR2 reads FRNRAP. The CDR3 is CASGLDEGALHF. The CDR3 DNA is TGTGCTAGTGGCCTGGATGAGGGTGCCCTCCACTTT.

The chain employs TRBV23-1 and TRBJ2-7, with 7 bases fitting TRBD1. TRBV23-1 carries the ORF label, with uncertain function. Trimming took 2 bases from V and 5 from J; bases not matched to a gene: 15. The CDR3 has 17 amino acids. DNA for the CDR3: TGCGCCAGCAGTCAAAAAGGGGGCGGCAGGGGGACCAACGAGCAGTACTTC. The encoded protein is CASSQKGGGRGTNEQYF.

The CDR3 DNA reads TGTGCCAGTAGTCTAGGTAAGCGCACTGAAGCTTTCTTT. Translation gives CASSLGKRTEAFF. The V gene is TRBV19, the J gene TRBJ1-1; the D is unclear. The CDR3 totals 13 residues. Germline V lookup: CDR1 LNHDA, CDR2 SQIVND (reference sequence). Trimming removed 5 bases from V and 4 bases from J, with 11 bases in between. Drawing the rest from reference TRBV19 and TRBJ1-1, the complete variable domain is DGGITQSPKYLFRKEGQNVTLSCEQNLNHDAMYWYRQDPGQGLRLIYYSQIVNDFQKGDIAEGYSVSREKKESFPLTVTSAQKNPTAFYLCASSLGKRTEAFFGQGTRLTVV.

This chain joins TRBV9 and TRBJ2-3; a weak D match, TRBD1 (5 bases). Trimming shortened V by 3 bases and J by 0 bases, and 11 bases separated the two germline ends. The V gene's germline CDR1 is SGDLS and CDR2 YYNGEE. The CDR3 is made up of 15 amino acids. The CDR3 sequence: CASSADRGSTDTQYF. DNA of the CDR3: TGTGCCAGCAGCGCCGATAGGGGTAGCACAGATACGCAGTATTTT.

J is TRBJ2-5 and V is TRBV2; D could derive from TRBD1 or TRBD2 (5 bases each). Germline V CDR1 and CDR2: SNHLY, FYNNEI. There are 13 residues in the CDR3. With 8 bases removed from V and 5 bases from J, the gap between germline ends came to 15 bases. The CDR3 coding sequence is TGTGCCAGCGGTGGGGGTGGATGGGAGACCCAGTACTTC. Encoded protein: CASGGGGWETQYF.

In its sample, this clone was seen a few times. The DNA for the CDR3 is TGTGCCAGTAGCGGGGGAACGACAGGGGACACTGAAGCTTTCTTT. This sequence encodes CASSGGTTGDTEAFF. J is TRBJ1-1 and V is TRBV6-5; TRBD1 agrees at 8 bases. Germline-derived CDR1 and CDR2 are MNHEY and SVGAGI. V shed 9 bases, J shed 3 bases, and the junction held 12 bases outside the gene matches. CDR3 length equals 15 residues.

V gene TRBV10-3 combines with J gene TRBJ1-5, with D unclear. The CDR3 totals 13 residues. Looked up from germline, CDR1 is ENHRY and CDR2 is SYGVKD. The germline V and J ends were trimmed by 0 bases and 5 bases, with 5 bases remaining between them. The CDR3 loop reads CAISESAYQPQHF. The CDR3 DNA is TGTGCCATCAGTGAGTCTGCATATCAGCCCCAGCATTTT.

The genes are TRBV20-1 and TRBJ1-2; TRBD1 matches at 10 bases. Trimming cost V 3 bases and J 3 bases; bases outside gene matches: 13. The CDR3 contains 17 residues. From germline, CDR1 is DFQATT and CDR2 SNEGSKA (reference sequence). In DNA form, the CDR3 reads TGCAGTGCTAGTGAGACAGGGGGCTCGCTTTCTTACTATGGCTACACCTTC. It codes for CSASETGGSLSYYGYTF.

In this sample, this clone turned up once. The rearrangement links TRBV4-3 to TRBJ2-5; D is perhaps TRBD2 (5 bases). The CDR3 contains 15 residues. From germline, CDR1 is LGHNA and CDR2 YSLEER. V shed 4 bases and J shed 3 bases, with 15 bases lying between them. CDR3: CASSPWATRKETQYF. In nucleotides, the CDR3 is TGCGCCAGCAGCCCCTGGGCTACTAGAAAAGAGACCCAGTACTTC.

The gene calls are TRBV6-6 and TRBJ1-2; tentative D call: TRBD1 (5 bases). V was cut by 3 bases and J by 3 bases, with 8 bases left in between. The CDR3 is made up of 13 amino acids. CDR1 and CDR2 (germline): MNHNY, SVGAGI (reference sequence). The CDR3 DNA is TGTGCCAGCAGTTATGGGGGAGACTATGGCTACACCTTC. It is translated as CASSYGGDYGYTF.

V gene TRBV9 combines with J gene TRBJ1-4, with D possibly matching TRBD1 (6 bases). In germline, CDR1 is SGDLS, CDR2 YYNGEE. This CDR3 contains 15 residues. Trimming left V 4 bases short and J 3 bases short, with 13 bases between. The CDR3 is CASSKGGGPNEKLFF. The CDR3 region has the DNA TGTGCCAGCAGCAAAGGGGGAGGGCCTAATGAAAAACTGTTTTTT. Looking up the rest from reference TRBV9 and TRBJ1-4 gives the full variable domain: DSGVTQTPKHLITATGQRVTLRCSPRSGDLSVYWYQQSLDQGLQFLIQYYNGEERAKGNILERFSAQQFPDLHSELNLSSLELGDSALYFCASSKGGGPNEKLFFGSGTQLSVL.

This chain joins TRBV29-1 and TRBJ1-4, with D perhaps TRBD1 (6 bases). V lost 5 bases, J lost 15 bases, and 16 bases lay in between. The CDR3 spans 11 residues. Germline V gene lookup returns CDR1 SQVTM and CDR2 ANQGSEA. The CDR3 region is CSVSGAGRVFF. CDR3 bases: TGCAGCGTTTCGGGGGCCGGCCGCGTGTTTTTT.

The rearrangement uses TRBV24-1 and TRBJ1-1; no reliable D call. V was clipped by 7 bases and J by 1 base, with 12 bases between them. Germline V CDR1 and CDR2: KGHDR, SFDVKD. There are 14 residues in the CDR3. The CDR3 DNA reads as TGTGCCACCAGCTCCGGGAGGTCGAACACTGAAGCTTTCTTT. This encodes CATSSGRSNTEAFF.

The V and J genes are TRBV7-2 and TRBJ1-1; D call uncertain. Germline CDR1 and CDR2: SGHTA and FQGNSA. The CDR3 extends over 14 amino acids. Trimming shortened V by 0 bases and J by 4 bases, and 9 bases separated the two germline ends. The CDR3 DNA is TGTGCCAGCAGCTTAGCGTCACTAGCCACTGAAGCTTTCTTT. Translation: CASSLASLATEAFF. Full variable domain (missing parts from reference TRBV7-2 and TRBJ1-1): GAGVSQSPSNKVTEKGKDVELRCDPISGHTALYWYRQSLGQGLEFLIYFQGNSAPDKSGLPSDRFSAERTGGSVSTLTIQRTQQEDSAVYLCASSLASLATEAFFGQGTRLTVV.

The V and J genes are TRBV6-5 and TRBJ2-2; 7 positions match TRBD2. CDR1 is MNHEY and CDR2 is SVGAGI in the germline V gene. J was trimmed by 5 bases and V by 10 bases; bases with no gene match: 13. The CDR3 is 15 residues long. The chain's CDR3 is CATRVRGVGTGELFF. CDR3 sequence (DNA): TGTGCCACCAGGGTCCGGGGGGTTGGAACCGGGGAGCTGTTTTTT.

The table lists this clone with a count of one. This sequence joins TRBV18 and TRBJ2-3; 8 nucleotides agree with TRBD2. Per the germline V gene, CDR1 is KGHSH and CDR2 is LQKENI. J lost 2 bases, V lost 2 bases, and 3 bases had no gene match. The CDR3 totals 15 residues. CDR3 nucleotide sequence: TGTGCCAGCTCACCAGCGGGGGGAAACACAGATACGCAGTATTTT. It encodes CASSPAGGNTDTQYF.

V is TRBV4-1 and J is TRBJ2-6, with TRBD1 matching over 9 bases. The germline CDR1 and CDR2 sequences are MGHRA and YSYEKL. The junction had 8 bases not matched to a gene; V was cut back by 5 bases and J by 3 bases. CDR3 size: 17 residues. This CDR3 reads CASSFDRGMGGANVLTF. For the CDR3, the DNA is TGCGCCAGCAGCTTCGACAGGGGGATGGGTGGGGCCAACGTCCTGACTTTC.

The chain carries TRBV19 and TRBJ2-1; 13 bases agree with TRBD2. V gave up 9 bases and J gave up 5 bases; unmatched junction bases: 13. This CDR3 has 17 residues. The germline CDR1 and CDR2 sequences are LNHDA and SQIVND (reference sequence). CDR3 nucleotides: TGTGCCAGCCAACTAGCGGGAGGGCCCCCTACGAACAATGAGCAGTTCTTC. This codes for CASQLAGGPPTNNEQFF.

The chain recombines TRBV6-2 or TRBV6-3 with TRBJ1-1; D unclear. This CDR3 has 12 residues. V lost 0 bases, J lost 11 bases, and 10 bases lay in between. CDR1 and CDR2 from the germline V gene are MNHEY and SVGEGT. This CDR3 is CASSYSMWVAFF. CDR3 sequence (DNA): TGTGCCAGCAGTTACTCGATGTGGGTGGCTTTCTTT.

The chain employs TRBV18 and TRBJ2-3; 7 bases are a match to TRBD2. CDR1 and CDR2 from the germline V gene are KGHSH and LQKENI. Losses at the gene ends were 1 base for V and 2 bases for J; bases not matched to a gene: 6. The CDR3 extends over 16 amino acids. The CDR3 loop reads CASSPRAGDPTDTQYF. The CDR3 DNA reads as TGTGCCAGCTCACCACGGGCGGGGGACCCCACAGATACGCAGTATTTT. The variable domain in full, with the rest retrieved from reference TRBV18 and TRBJ2-3, is NAGVMQNPRHLVRRRGQEARLRCSPMKGHSHVYWYRQLPEEGLKFMVYLQKENIIDESGMPKERFSAEFPKEGPSILRIQQVVRGDSAAYFCASSPRAGDPTDTQYFGPGTRLTVL.

This chain joins TRBV11-2 and TRBJ1-2; D is possibly TRBD1 (5 bases). CDR3 size: 14 residues. Germline V gene data show CDR1 as SGHAT and CDR2 as FQNNGV. Deletions cut 9 bases from V and 6 bases from J, with 20 bases between. CDR3 amino acids: CASHGIRPGHGYTF. The CDR3, as DNA: TGTGCCAGTCACGGCATTAGGCCGGGACATGGCTACACCTTC.